This is a list of T cell receptor beta chains from one sample in a study of control samples from healthy donors and cancer patients. This table comes from immunoSEQ multiplex PCR, and its TCRdb copy is limited to in-frame clones, with some not included. The table lists roughly 140,000 clones, roughly nine tenths of them singletons. The specimen sequenced was blood. All receptors come from a man aged 25-45 years in good health. The CDR3 runs from the conserved cysteine through the conserved F or W. Each record gives: V gene, CDR3 protein.

TRBV6-5 | CASSYSGSRYNEQFF
TRBV30 | CAWRGTGNSPLHF
TRBV4-1 | CASSQGPRTDSNQPQHF
TRBV9 | CASSATGGSTDTQYF
TRBV2 | CASSEDGAGGYTF
TRBV3-1/TRBV3-2 | CASSFGIDRANLPSNQPQHF
TRBV7-6 | CASSLVAGGKQPQHF
TRBV30 | CAWDRGSMNTEAFF
TRBV21-1 | CASSKFKGTWKEQYF
TRBV4-3 | CASSQDIGWEQFF
TRBV3-1/TRBV3-2 | CASSQEFGEAFF
TRBV4-2 | CASSQDLAGGLNEQFF
TRBV7-2 | CASSLMGQGFGYTF
TRBV2 | CASSEEGVPSRGYTF
TRBV30 | CAWSRGRAEEPQHF
TRBV24-1 | CATSDSSVRGEQFF
TRBV12-3/TRBV12-4 | CASRPREGDEQYF
TRBV29-1 | CSVQTAAEQYF
TRBV5-1 | CASSLEINQGVNTEAFF
TRBV24-1 | CATSDGGGYGYTF
TRBV7-2 | CASSLHRVEETQYF
TRBV9 | CASSVVGGNLYEQYF
TRBV6-2/TRBV6-3 | CASSLGQGKETQYF
TRBV24-1 | CATSDRGVYGYTF
TRBV5-4 | CASSWTGGIGYTF
TRBV5-6 | CASSRQGGTEAFF
TRBV9 | CASTPGLDYNEQFF
TRBV3-1/TRBV3-2 | CASTPLYRGAGNEQFF
TRBV7-2 | CASTQTTNSGTQYF
TRBV29-1 | CSVAGNYGYTF
TRBV4-3 | CASSQGGASFLTDTQYF
TRBV11-2 | CASRKLGNTEAFF
TRBV11-2 | CASSPLKTGAGSEKLFF
TRBV9 | CASSVTGNYGYTF
TRBV3-1/TRBV3-2 | CASSQRTPNTGELFF
TRBV7-9 | CASSWDRGPIDDYEQYF
TRBV5-1 | CASSFVGDNYEQYF
TRBV6-1 | CASSQGTDTQYF
TRBV6-5 | CASKPGLVTYNEQFF
TRBV7-2 | CASSTRDRNQPQHF
TRBV7-2 | CASSSTGGSGEQYF
TRBV5-5 | CASSVGQAVYGYTF
TRBV15 | CATSRDPRDSGTDTQYF
TRBV27 | CASRPKGGAGGQYEQYF
TRBV18 | CASSPGRFNSGNTIYF
TRBV5-6 | CASSLTGGTGELFF
TRBV2 | CASKGGPSYNEQFF
TRBV18 | CASSRQGRNTEAFF
TRBV5-4 | CASSLAGGGFYEQYF
TRBV12-3/TRBV12-4 | CASLGDANTEAFF
TRBV7-9 | CASTKADWGNTEAFF
TRBV7-2 | CASSPALLAYEQYF
TRBV5-5 | CASSFLDTNTEAFF
TRBV19 | CASSIAVKSGQPQHF
TRBV6-5 | CASSLGRGTDTQYF
TRBV5-6 | CASSLRESRETQYF
TRBV19 | CASSILRARVDTEAFF
TRBV30 | CALAAGAYEQYF
TRBV4-1 | CASSPLLGSNQPQHF
TRBV3-1/TRBV3-2 | CASSLKQPNRDTEKETQYF